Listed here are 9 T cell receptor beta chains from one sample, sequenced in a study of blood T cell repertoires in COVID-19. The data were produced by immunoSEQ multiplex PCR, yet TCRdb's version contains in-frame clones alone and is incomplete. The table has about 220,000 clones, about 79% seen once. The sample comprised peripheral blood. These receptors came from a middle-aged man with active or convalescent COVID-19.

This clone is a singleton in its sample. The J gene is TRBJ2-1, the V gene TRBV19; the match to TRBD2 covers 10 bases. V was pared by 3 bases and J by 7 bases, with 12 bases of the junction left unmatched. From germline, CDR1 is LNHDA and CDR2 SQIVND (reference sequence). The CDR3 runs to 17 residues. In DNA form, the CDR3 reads TGTGCCAGTAGTATTGGACTAGCGGCGGGAGTGGGGAATGAGCAGTTCTTC. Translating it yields CASSIGLAAGVGNEQFF.

The CDR3 loop reads CATSDLRQPYEQYV. CDR3 sequence (DNA): TGTGCCACCAGTGATTTAAGACAGCCCTACGAGCAGTACGTC. The gene calls are TRBV24-1 and TRBJ2-7, with a possible D match to TRBD1 (5 bases). The CDR3 spans 14 residues. Trimming left V 1 base short and J 2 bases short, with 8 bases between. The germline V gene encodes CDR1 KGHDR and CDR2 SFDVKD.

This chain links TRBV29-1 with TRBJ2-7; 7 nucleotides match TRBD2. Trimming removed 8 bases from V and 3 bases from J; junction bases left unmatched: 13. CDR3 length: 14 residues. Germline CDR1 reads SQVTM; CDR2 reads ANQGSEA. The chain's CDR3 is CSIAPGGENYEQYF. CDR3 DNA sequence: TGCAGCATCGCCCCGGGGGGTGAGAACTACGAGCAGTACTTC.

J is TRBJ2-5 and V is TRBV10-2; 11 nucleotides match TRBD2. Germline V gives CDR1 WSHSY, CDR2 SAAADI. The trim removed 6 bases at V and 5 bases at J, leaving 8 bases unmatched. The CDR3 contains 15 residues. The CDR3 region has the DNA TGCGCCAGCAGCCCCGGACTAGCGGGCGCGGAGACCCAGTACTTC. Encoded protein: CASSPGLAGAETQYF.

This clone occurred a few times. In nucleotides, the CDR3 is TGTGCCAGACTCAGCAGGGAACATATGAACACTGAAGCTTTCTTT. Translation gives CARLSREHMNTEAFF. The V and J genes are TRBV6-5 and TRBJ1-1; the D gene is possibly TRBD1 (5 bases). This CDR3 spans 15 amino acids. CDR1 and CDR2 (germline): MNHEY, SVGAGI. V dropped 9 bases and J dropped 0 bases, with 17 bases sitting between them.

The CDR3 protein is CASSPRVNTEAFF. In DNA form, the CDR3 reads TGTGCCAGCTCACCCCGGGTTAACACTGAAGCTTTCTTT. The chain carries TRBV18 and TRBJ1-1; unclear D gene. Germline loops: CDR1 KGHSH, CDR2 LQKENI. V gave up 3 bases and J gave up 2 bases, with 7 bases separating them. CDR3 length: 13 residues.

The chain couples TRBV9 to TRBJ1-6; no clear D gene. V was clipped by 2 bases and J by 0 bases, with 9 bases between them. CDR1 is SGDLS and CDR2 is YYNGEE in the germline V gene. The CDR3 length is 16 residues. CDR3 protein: CASSVEPSSYNSPLHF. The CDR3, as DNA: TGTGCCAGCAGCGTTGAGCCAAGCTCCTATAATTCACCCCTCCACTTT.

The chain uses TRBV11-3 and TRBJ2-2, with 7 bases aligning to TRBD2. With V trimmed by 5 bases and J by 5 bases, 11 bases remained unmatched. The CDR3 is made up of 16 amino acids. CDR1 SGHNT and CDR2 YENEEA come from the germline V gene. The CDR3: CASSPRGWGGTGELFF. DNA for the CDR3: TGTGCCAGCAGCCCTAGAGGCTGGGGAGGGACCGGGGAGCTGTTTTTT.

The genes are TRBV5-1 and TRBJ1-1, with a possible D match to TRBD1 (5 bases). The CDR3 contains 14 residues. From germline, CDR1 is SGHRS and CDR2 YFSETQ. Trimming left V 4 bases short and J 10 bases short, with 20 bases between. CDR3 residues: CASSTAGLDSGAFF. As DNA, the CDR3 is TGCGCCAGCAGCACCGCAGGGCTCGACTCGGGAGCTTTCTTT. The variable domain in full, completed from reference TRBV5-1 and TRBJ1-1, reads KAGVTQTPRYLIKTRGQQVTLSCSPISGHRSVSWYQQTPGQGLQFLFEYFSETQRNKGNFPGRFSGRQFSNSRSEMNVSTLELGDSALYLCASSTAGLDSGAFFGQGTRLTVV.